The present T cell receptor beta chain was sequenced within a study of CD8+CD57+ T cells in acquired aplastic anemia. At the level of the study: The DNA of sorted CD4+ and CD8+ cells averaged roughly 3.2 ug. Whole-study results and caveats: The study identified roughly 29 CD8+ CDR3 sequences shared by patients and controls.

About this clonotype itself: The target antigen is unknown.

Both TCR beta VDJ combination and CDR3 sequence profiling were carried out. Genomic DNA was the template for this profiling. TCRdb re-analysed the reads in MiXCR, keeping a single row per CDR3 protein. The sample consists of 130,000 or so distinct CDR3 sequences, 50% to 60% of them appearing once. Sequencing involved patients with CD8+CD57+ cell expansion previously shown by flow cytometry. The TCR originated in a human donor with aplastic anemia. The specimen was sorted CD4+, CD8+, or CD8+CD57+ T cells (not recorded which) from PBMCs.

CDR3 protein: CASSATSASYEQYF. CDR3 DNA sequence: TGTGCCAGCAGCGCGACTAGCGCATCCTACGAGCAGTACTTC. The chain uses TRBV3-1 and TRBJ2-7, with 8 bases identical to TRBD2. Germline V CDR1 and CDR2: LGHDT, YNNKEL (reference sequence). This CDR3 region has 14 residues. With 5 bases clipped from V and 1 base from J, the junction kept 4 bases outside the gene matches.